Below, 8 T cell receptor gamma chains from the same sample are listed, as sequenced in a study of gamma-delta T cells after stem cell transplantation. TCRdb re-identified clones in the RT-PCR reads via CATT. Of approximately 4,800 gamma-chain clones listed, 15% to 25% are singletons. The sequenced sample consisted of gamma-delta T cells. The receptors were sampled from a human donor. It is not recorded whose cells these are; they may come from a transplant donor.

V is TRGV8 and J is TRGJ1 or TRGJ2. The CDR3 length is 13 residues. The germline gives CDR1 VENAVY, CDR2 YDSYNSRV. V was clipped by 5 bases and J by 3 bases; unmatched bases: 7. Here the CDR3 reads CATWGTIYYKKLF. For the CDR3, the DNA is TGTGCCACCTGGGGGACGATTTATTATAAGAAACTCTTT.

This clone appeared a few times. The chain links TRGV8 to TRGJ1 or TRGJ2. Losses at the gene ends were 5 bases for V and 15 bases for J; bases not matched to a gene: 16. Germline assignment: CDR1 VENAVY and CDR2 YDSYNSRV. The CDR3 consists of 12 residues. The CDR3 DNA reads as TGTGCCACCTGGGTCCCCCGGTCGTGGGGACTCTTT. Translation: CATWVPRSWGLF.

V and J are TRGV5 and TRGJ1 or TRGJ2. Germline trimming cut 2 bases from V and 6 bases from J; bases unmatched to any gene: 4. The CDR3 totals 12 residues. CDR1 VINAFY and CDR2 YDVSNSKD come from the germline V gene. The CDR3 DNA sequence: TGTGCCACCTGGGACAATGGTTATAAGAAACTCTTT. Translated, it gives CATWDNGYKKLF.

This clone was counted only a few times. With a much larger clone just one base away, this may be a read error. The sample has other DNA sequences that encode this CDR3 too. This sequence joins TRGV9 and TRGJ1 or TRGJ2. This CDR3 has 12 residues. V lost 0 bases and J lost 7; bases outside the gene matches: 3. Germline CDR1 and CDR2: GITISATS and ISYDGTV (reference sequence). The CDR3 region is CALWEVQYKKLF. CDR3 bases: TGTGCCTTGTGGGAGGTGCAGTATAAGAAACTCTTT.

This chain links TRGV2 with TRGJ1 or TRGJ2. The CDR3 covers 13 residues. CDR1 is EGSNGY and CDR2 is YDSYNSKV in the germline V gene. The V and J ends lost 0 bases and 6 bases, in that order; junction bases with no gene match: 5. The CDR3 nucleotides are TGTGCCACCTGGGACGGGCCAATTTATAAGAAACTCTTT. Protein product: CATWDGPIYKKLF.

In its sample, this clone was seen a few times. This sample also contains other DNA sequences that code for the same CDR3. The V call is TRGV2, the J call TRGJ1 or TRGJ2. Trimming cost V 0 bases and J 10 bases; bases outside gene matches: 3. This CDR3 has 11 amino acids. From germline, CDR1 is EGSNGY and CDR2 YDSYNSKV. CDR3 loop: CATWDGPKKLF. Here the CDR3 DNA reads TGTGCCACCTGGGACGGGCCCAAGAAACTCTTT.

This clone was counted between two and nine times. The rearrangement uses TRGV5 and TRGJ1 or TRGJ2. The CDR3 is made up of 13 amino acids. The trim removed 6 bases at V and 3 bases at J, leaving 8 bases unmatched. Per germline, CDR1 VINAFY and CDR2 YDVSNSKD. The CDR3 DNA reads as TGTGCCACCTGGAATCCAATTTATTATAAGAAACTCTTT. Translating it yields CATWNPIYYKKLF.

This clone turned up a few times. In the same sample, other DNA sequences code for this CDR3. This chain joins TRGV5 and TRGJ1 or TRGJ2. CDR1 is VINAFY, CDR2 YDVSNSKD, per germline. With 3 bases clipped from V and 10 bases from J, the junction kept 27 bases outside the gene matches. CDR3 size: 18 residues. CDR3 protein: CATWDCRSGTRRLRKKLF. CDR3 DNA: TGTGCCACCTGGGACTGTCGGTCGGGGACCAGAAGATTGCGGAAGAAACTCTTT.